This TCR beta chain stems from a study of T cell changes during pregnancy in multiple sclerosis. The table came from immunoSEQ multiplex PCR; TCRdb's copy has only in-frame clones and leaves some out. This sample carries under 70,000 clones, approximately 90% of them seen once, and the ten largest clones take about 0.64%. V lost 0 bases, J lost 1 base, and 9 bases lay in between. CDR1 MNHEY and CDR2 SVGAGI come from the germline V gene. The CDR3 runs to 15 residues. The chain joins TRBV6-5 to TRBJ1-2; D call uncertain. Sample: CD4+ T cells from peripheral blood mononuclear cells, taken after pregnancy. This TCR came from a female donor with multiple sclerosis, enrolled in a pregnancy study. This chain's CDR3 is CASSYSAGINYGYTF. CDR3 bases: TGTGCCAGCAGTTACTCGGCAGGAATTAACTATGGCTACACCTTC.